This T cell receptor beta chain was obtained from a study of cytomegalovirus exposure and HLA in healthy donors. Study-wide findings and caveats: The authors confirmed in vitro that a few CMV-associated chains were specific for CMV antigens.

As for this clone: As yet, its antigen is unknown.

13 Jbeta primers and 60 Vbeta primers were used for the PCR. Assay: immunoSEQ multiplex PCR; the TCRdb copy retains only in-frame clones and omits some. The listing contains about 130,000 clones. The TCR comes from a man aged 18-30 years in good health and CMV-seronegative. Sequencing was done on a sample of PBMCs.

Written as DNA, the CDR3 is TGTGCCAGCAGTCCTGGACTAGCGGGAGTCTACGAGCAGTACTTC. Encoded protein: CASSPGLAGVYEQYF. The gene calls are TRBV6-4 and TRBJ2-7; the match to TRBD2 covers 13 bases. CDR1 and CDR2 (germline): MRHNA, SNTAGT. V lost 5 bases to trimming and J lost 3 bases; unmatched junction nucleotides: 4. The CDR3 has 15 residues.